Reported below is one T cell receptor (beta chain). What it recognizes is unknown. This CDR3 is 14 amino acids long. Germline CDR1 is SGHRS and CDR2 is YFSETQ. V was clipped by 4 bases and J by 4 bases, with 11 bases between them. The repertoire was sequenced with immunoSEQ multiplex PCR; TCRdb's copy has only in-frame clones and lacks some. The sample yields 2 million to 3 million clones, roughly 93% seen once. The data were taken from a study of shared clonotypes between healthy human individuals. General study points: Shared clonotypes: 4.5% to 5% naive CD4, about 4% naive CD8, about 2.4% memory CD4, about 0.41% memory CD8.

This receptor was taken from a man younger than 30 in good health. Some clones in this sample may be carry-over from other donors' samples. The source material was naive CD4+ T cells from PBMCs. Indicated subset: CD45RA+ positively selected. This chain joins TRBV5-1 and TRBJ2-2; D is ambiguous. In DNA form, the CDR3 reads TGCGCCAGCAGCCTCCACCGGACCACCGGGGAGCTGTTTTTT. Protein product: CASSLHRTTGELFF.